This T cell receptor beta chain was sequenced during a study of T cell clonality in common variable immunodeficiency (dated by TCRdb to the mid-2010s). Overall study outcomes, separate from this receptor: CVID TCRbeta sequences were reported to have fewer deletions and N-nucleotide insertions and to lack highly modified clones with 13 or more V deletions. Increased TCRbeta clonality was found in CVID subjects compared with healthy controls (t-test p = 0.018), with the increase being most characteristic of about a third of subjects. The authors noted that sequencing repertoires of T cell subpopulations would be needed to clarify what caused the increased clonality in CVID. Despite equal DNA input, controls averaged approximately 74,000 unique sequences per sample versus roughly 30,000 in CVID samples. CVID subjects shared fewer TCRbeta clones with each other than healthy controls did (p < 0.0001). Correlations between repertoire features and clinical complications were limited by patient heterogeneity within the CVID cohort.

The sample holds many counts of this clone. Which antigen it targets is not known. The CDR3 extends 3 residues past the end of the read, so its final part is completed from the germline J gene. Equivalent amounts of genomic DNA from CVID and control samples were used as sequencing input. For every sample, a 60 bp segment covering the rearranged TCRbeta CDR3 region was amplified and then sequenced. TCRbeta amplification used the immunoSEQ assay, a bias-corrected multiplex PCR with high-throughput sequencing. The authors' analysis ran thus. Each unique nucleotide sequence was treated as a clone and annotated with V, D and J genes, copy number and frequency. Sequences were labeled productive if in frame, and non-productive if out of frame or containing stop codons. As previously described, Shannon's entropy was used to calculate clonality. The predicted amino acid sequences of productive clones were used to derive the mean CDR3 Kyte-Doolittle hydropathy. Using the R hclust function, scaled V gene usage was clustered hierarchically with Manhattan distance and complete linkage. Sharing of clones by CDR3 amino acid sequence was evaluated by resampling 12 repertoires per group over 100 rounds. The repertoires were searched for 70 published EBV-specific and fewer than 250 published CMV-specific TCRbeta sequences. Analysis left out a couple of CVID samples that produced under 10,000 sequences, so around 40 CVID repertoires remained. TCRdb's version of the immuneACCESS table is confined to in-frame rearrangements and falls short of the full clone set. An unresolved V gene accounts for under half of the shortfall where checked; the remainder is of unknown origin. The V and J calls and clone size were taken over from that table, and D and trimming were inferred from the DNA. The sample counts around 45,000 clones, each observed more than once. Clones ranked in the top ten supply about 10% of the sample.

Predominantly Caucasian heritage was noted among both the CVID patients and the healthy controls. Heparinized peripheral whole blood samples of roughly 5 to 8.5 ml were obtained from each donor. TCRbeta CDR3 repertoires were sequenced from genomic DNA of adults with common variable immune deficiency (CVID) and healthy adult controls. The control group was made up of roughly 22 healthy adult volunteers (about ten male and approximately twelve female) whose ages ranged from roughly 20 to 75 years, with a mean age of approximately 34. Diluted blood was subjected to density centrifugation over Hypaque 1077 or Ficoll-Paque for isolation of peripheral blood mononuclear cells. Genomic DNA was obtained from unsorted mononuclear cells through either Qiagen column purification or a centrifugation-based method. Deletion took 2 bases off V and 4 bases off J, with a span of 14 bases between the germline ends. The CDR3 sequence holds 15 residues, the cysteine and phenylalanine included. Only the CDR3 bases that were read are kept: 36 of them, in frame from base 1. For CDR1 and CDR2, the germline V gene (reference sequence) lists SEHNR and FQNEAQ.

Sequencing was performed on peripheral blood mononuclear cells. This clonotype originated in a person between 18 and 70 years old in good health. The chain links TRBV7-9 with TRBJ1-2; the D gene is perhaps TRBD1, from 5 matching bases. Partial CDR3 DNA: TGTGCCAGCAGCTTATACAGGCAGGGCGGCTATGGC. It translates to CASSLYRQGGYG. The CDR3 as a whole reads CASSLYRQGGYGYTF.